Presented here are 8 T cell receptor beta chains from one specimen sequenced in a study of Graves' ophthalmopathy and Graves' hyperthyroidism. Researchers took RNA transcripts and amplified TCR beta CDR3 regions from them. First-round RT-PCR employed HTBI primers, with a second-round multiplex PCR after it. TCRdb recomputed calls from the multiplex PCR reads with MiXCR, one row per CDR3 protein. The table has hundreds of thousands of distinct CDR3 sequences, approximately 40% seen once; the top ten hold less than 55%. Sequencing was carried out using peripheral blood. These receptors were taken from an adult man with Graves' ophthalmopathy.

The chain combines TRBV11-1 with TRBJ1-1; 7 bases align to TRBD1. The germline gives CDR1 SGHAT, CDR2 FQDESV (reference sequence). The CDR3 contains 14 residues. V lost 5 bases, J lost 4 bases, and 7 bases stayed unmatched. CDR3 in DNA: TGTGCCAGCAGCGTTTATGACAGGGCCACTGAAGCTTTCTTT. Amino acid sequence: CASSVYDRATEAFF.

With regard to this clonotype: The junction differs from germline at one of its ends, possibly a read error. V is TRBV15 and J is TRBJ1-2; TRBD1 aligns across 10 bases. CDR1 and CDR2 from the germline V gene are LNHNV and YYDKDF (reference sequence). There are 13 residues in the CDR3. CDR3: CAASRGTGVGYTF. The CDR3 coding sequence is TGTGCCGCCAGCAGAGGGACAGGGGTTGGCTACACCTTC.

V usage is TRBV7-2 and J usage is TRBJ2-7, with TRBD2 identical over 8 bases. V shed 1 base and J 2 bases; nucleotides not matched to a gene: 7. The CDR3 is made up of 16 amino acids. Germline CDR1 and CDR2: SGHTA and FQGNSA. CDR3 nucleotide sequence: TGTGCCAGCAGCTTAGTTTCCAGCGGGAGTACCTACGAGCAGTACTTC. It yields the protein CASSLVSSGSTYEQYF. Together with reference TRBV7-2 and TRBJ2-7, the CDR3 gives the full variable domain: GAGVSQSPSNKVTEKGKDVELRCDPISGHTALYWYRQSLGQGLEFLIYFQGNSAPDKSGLPSDRFSAERTGGSVSTLTIQRTQQEDSAVYLCASSLVSSGSTYEQYFGPGTRLTVT.

This clonotype was seen ten or more times. V is TRBV19 and J is TRBJ1-1; D ambiguous. Trimming took 6 bases from V and 1 from J, leaving 6 bases between them. Germline V gives CDR1 LNHDA, CDR2 SQIVND (reference sequence). There are 12 residues in the CDR3. In DNA, the CDR3 is TGTGCCAGTAGACCAAAGAACACTGAAGCTTTCTTT. Its translation is CASRPKNTEAFF.

V gene TRBV19 combines with J gene TRBJ1-1; TRBD1 matches at 10 bases. CDR3 length equals 11 residues. Germline V gives CDR1 LNHDA, CDR2 SQIVND (reference sequence). J was trimmed by 13 bases and V by 7 bases; bases with no gene match: 6. The CDR3 is CASIEGTGVFF. Written as DNA, the CDR3 is TGTGCCAGTATTGAAGGGACAGGGGTTTTCTTT.

This clonotype has only a few counts. The chain carries TRBV3-1 and TRBJ2-7, with TRBD1 matching 10 bases. V was pared by 4 bases and J by 6 bases, with 3 bases of the junction left unmatched. Germline loops: CDR1 LGHDT, CDR2 YNNKEL (reference sequence). The length of the CDR3 is 13 residues. The CDR3 protein is CASSRDRGGEQYF. CDR3 in DNA: TGTGCCAGCAGCCGGGACAGGGGTGGCGAGCAGTACTTC.

In this sample, this clonotype turned up many times. This chain links TRBV20-1 with TRBJ1-5; D remains unclear. Germline loops: CDR1 DFQATT, CDR2 SNEGSKA (reference sequence). The length of the CDR3 is 15 residues. V was trimmed by 0 bases and J by 1 base, leaving 10 bases between them. The CDR3 DNA reads as TGCAGTGCTAGAGATGGAGGGTACAGCAATCAGCCCCAGCATTTT. Its protein product is CSARDGGYSNQPQHF.

The CDR3 nucleotides read TGCAGTGCTAGCCGAATAGGGTCGAGCGAGCAGTACTTC. This codes for CSASRIGSSEQYF. The V and J genes are TRBV20-1 and TRBJ2-7, with D uncertain. Germline V lookup: CDR1 DFQATT, CDR2 SNEGSKA (reference sequence). Trimming stripped 3 bases from V and 6 bases from J, with 15 bases between. The CDR3 is 13 residues long.